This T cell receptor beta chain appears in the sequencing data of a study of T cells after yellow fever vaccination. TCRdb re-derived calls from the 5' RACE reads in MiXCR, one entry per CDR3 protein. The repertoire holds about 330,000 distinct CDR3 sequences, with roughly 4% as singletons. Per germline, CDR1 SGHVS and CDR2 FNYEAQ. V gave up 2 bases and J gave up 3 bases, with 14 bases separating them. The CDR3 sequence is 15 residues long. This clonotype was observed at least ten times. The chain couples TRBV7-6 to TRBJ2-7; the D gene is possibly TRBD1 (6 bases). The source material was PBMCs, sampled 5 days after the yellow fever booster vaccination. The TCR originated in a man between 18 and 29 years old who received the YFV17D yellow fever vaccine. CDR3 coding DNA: TGTGCCAGCAGCTTACGCCGGGACACCCACTACGAGCAGTACTTC. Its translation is CASSLRRDTHYEQYF.